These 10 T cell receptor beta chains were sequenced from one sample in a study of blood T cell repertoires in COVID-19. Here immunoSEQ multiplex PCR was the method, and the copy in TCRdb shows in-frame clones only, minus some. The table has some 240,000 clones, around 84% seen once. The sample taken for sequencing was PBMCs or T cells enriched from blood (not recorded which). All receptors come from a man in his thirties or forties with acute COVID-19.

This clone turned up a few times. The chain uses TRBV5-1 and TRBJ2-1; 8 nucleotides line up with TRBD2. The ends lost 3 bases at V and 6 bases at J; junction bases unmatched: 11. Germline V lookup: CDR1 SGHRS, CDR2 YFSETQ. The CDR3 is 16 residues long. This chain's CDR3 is CASSSGGGPPINEQFF. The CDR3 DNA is TGCGCCAGCAGCTCCGGCGGGGGGCCGCCAATCAATGAGCAGTTCTTC.

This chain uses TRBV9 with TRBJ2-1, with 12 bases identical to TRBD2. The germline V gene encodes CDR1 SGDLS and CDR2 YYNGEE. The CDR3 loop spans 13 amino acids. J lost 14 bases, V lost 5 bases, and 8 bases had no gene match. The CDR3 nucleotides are TGTGCCAGCAGTGAGAGTACTAGCGGGGGGAAGTTCTTC. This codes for CASSESTSGGKFF.

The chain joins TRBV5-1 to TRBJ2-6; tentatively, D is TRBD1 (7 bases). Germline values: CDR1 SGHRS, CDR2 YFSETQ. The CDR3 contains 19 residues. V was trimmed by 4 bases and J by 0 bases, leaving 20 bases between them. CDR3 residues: CASSAQTGTQYSGANVLTF. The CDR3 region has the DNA TGCGCCAGCAGCGCGCAGACAGGGACTCAATACTCTGGGGCCAACGTCCTGACTTTC.

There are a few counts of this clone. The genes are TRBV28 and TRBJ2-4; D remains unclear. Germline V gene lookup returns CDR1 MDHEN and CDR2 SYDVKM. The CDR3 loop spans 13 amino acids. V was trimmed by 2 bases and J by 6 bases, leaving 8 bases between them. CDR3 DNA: TGTGCCAGCAGTTTAGGTCAGTTAAACATTCAGTACTTC. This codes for CASSLGQLNIQYF.

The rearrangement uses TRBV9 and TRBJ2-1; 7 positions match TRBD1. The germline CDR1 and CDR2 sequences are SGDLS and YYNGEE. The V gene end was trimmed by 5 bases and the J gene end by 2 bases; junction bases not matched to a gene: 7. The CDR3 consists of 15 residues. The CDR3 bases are TGTGCCAGCAGTGAGAAAGGGGGCGCCTACAATGAGCAGTTCTTC. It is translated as CASSEKGGAYNEQFF.

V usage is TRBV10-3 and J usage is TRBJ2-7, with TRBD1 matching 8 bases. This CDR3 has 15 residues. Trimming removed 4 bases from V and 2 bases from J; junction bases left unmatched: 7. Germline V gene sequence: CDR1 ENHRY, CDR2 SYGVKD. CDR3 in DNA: TGTGCCATCAGTGGGGGACAGGCCCCCACCTACGAGCAGTACGTC. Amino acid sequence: CAISGGQAPTYEQYV.

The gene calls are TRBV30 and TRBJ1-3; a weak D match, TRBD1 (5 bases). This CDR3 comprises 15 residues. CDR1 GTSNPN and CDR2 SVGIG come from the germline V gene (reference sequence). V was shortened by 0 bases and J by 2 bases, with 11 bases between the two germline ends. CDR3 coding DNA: TGTGCCTGGAGTGTACTCATAGGGGCTGGAAACACCATATATTTT. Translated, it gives CAWSVLIGAGNTIYF. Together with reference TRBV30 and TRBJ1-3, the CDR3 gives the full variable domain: SQTIHQWPATLVQPVGSPLSLECTVEGTSNPNLYWYRQAAGRGLQLLFYSVGIGQISSEVPQNLSASRPQDRQFILSSKKLLLSDSGFYLCAWSVLIGAGNTIYFGEGSWLTVV.

The CDR3: CASSPNPGQGGDTQYF. DNA of the CDR3: TGTGCCAGCAGTCCCAACCCCGGACAGGGAGGAGATACGCAGTATTTT. The rearrangement links TRBV27 to TRBJ2-3, with TRBD1 identical over 8 bases. Per the germline V gene, CDR1 is MNHEY and CDR2 is SMNVEV (reference sequence). Trimming at V came to 5 bases and at J to 5 bases, leaving 12 bases not matched to a gene. This CDR3 spans 16 amino acids.

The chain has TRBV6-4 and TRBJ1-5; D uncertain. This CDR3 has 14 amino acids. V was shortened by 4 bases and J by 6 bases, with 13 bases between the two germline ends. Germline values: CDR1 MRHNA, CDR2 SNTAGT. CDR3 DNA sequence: TGTGCCAGCAGTGCTGAGGTGGAGGGTCAGCCCCAGCATTTT. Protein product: CASSAEVEGQPQHF.

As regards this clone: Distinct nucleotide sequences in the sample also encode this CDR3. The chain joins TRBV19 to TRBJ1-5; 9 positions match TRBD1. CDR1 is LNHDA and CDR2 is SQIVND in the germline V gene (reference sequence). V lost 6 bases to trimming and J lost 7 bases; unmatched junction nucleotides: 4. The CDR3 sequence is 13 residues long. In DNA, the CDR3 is TGTGCCAGTAGGGGACAGGGTGTCCAGCCCCAGCATTTT. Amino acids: CASRGQGVQPQHF.